This T cell receptor beta chain was observed in a study of radiotherapy plus CTLA-4 blockade in lung cancer. At the level of the study: The study recorded objective responses in about 18% of patients and disease control in around 33%. Overall study findings and caveats: How blood T cell clones changed early, along with interferon-beta, reportedly forecast response best. Radiotherapy plus ipilimumab was followed by expansion in blood of tumor-derived TCR clones.

Ipilimumab CTLA-4 blockade and focal radiation were given to patients with chemo-refractory metastatic non-small-cell lung cancer. This clone was found a few times. Its antigen remains unknown. With 5 bases removed from V and 1 base from J, the gap between germline ends came to 9 bases. This CDR3 comprises 13 residues. Germline values: CDR1 LGHNA, CDR2 YSLEER. Using immunoSEQ multiplex PCR, the repertoire was profiled, and TCRdb retains in-frame clones only, with some absent. In the table there are around 59,000 clones, around three quarters of which are singletons. This TCR was sampled from a human donor with non-small cell lung cancer whose response to radiotherapy plus ipilimumab could not be evaluated. The material was peripheral blood, obtained from a patient treated with radiotherapy plus ipilimumab. The genes are TRBV4-3 and TRBJ2-7; D might be TRBD1 (6 bases). The CDR3 sequence: CASSYGQSYEQYF. DNA for the CDR3: TGCGCCAGCAGCTACGGACAGTCCTACGAGCAGTACTTC.